The T cell receptor beta chain under discussion was sequenced for a study of blood T cell repertoires in COVID-19. Study-wide background: PBMCs, B-cell-depleted T cells, or T cells were the source of the cDNA or gDNA that made up the material.

The assay was immunoSEQ multiplex PCR, and TCRdb's table has in-frame clones only and misses some. The sample records roughly 190,000 clones, 70% to 85% being singletons. Resolution of symptoms, clearance, or two negative PCRs was present in recovered Cohort 3 donors. With 4 bases removed from V and 3 bases from J, the gap between germline ends came to 7 bases. The CDR3 has 12 residues. Germline V gene lookup returns CDR1 SGHDT and CDR2 YYEEEE. The receptor's source is a woman in her thirties who had recovered from COVID-19. This rearrangement joins TRBV5-6 to TRBJ2-5; no clear D. The sample taken for sequencing was PBMCs or T cells enriched from blood (not recorded which). The CDR3: CASSRLEETQYF. The CDR3 DNA reads TGTGCCAGCAGCCGACTCGAAGAGACCCAGTACTTC. The full variable domain, with the rest looked up from reference TRBV5-6 and TRBJ2-5, is DAGVTQSPTHLIKTRGQQVTLRCSPKSGHDTVSWYQQALGQGPQFIFQYYEEEERQRGNFPDRFSGHQFPNYSSELNVNALLLGDSALYLCASSRLEETQYFGPGTRLLVL.